The 19 T cell receptor beta chains listed next were all sequenced from one sample in a study of CD8 T cells in ankylosing spondylitis. TCRdb re-analysed the 5' RACE reads in MiXCR, keeping a single row per CDR3 protein. The sample lists a few hundred thousand distinct CDR3 sequences, around 10% seen once, with 6% to 8.5% in the top ten. The sample taken for sequencing was blood, either unsorted or a sorted T cell fraction (not recorded which). The receptor source for this set is a male donor with ankylosing spondylitis or in good health (not recorded which).

A few counts support this clonotype. The chain combines TRBV5-8 with TRBJ2-7; TRBD1 aligns across 8 bases. This CDR3 has 14 residues. Germline lookup yields CDR1 SGHTS and CDR2 YDEGEE. J lost 4 bases, V lost 4 bases, and 7 bases had no gene match. CDR3 bases: TGTGCCAGCAGCGGGGGACAGGTGTTTTACGAGCAGTACTTC. The encoded protein is CASSGGQVFYEQYF.

This clonotype was detected many times. The rearrangement links TRBV6-1 to TRBJ2-7; tentative D call: TRBD1 (6 bases). Germline V CDR1 and CDR2: MNHNS, SASEGT. The V end lost 8 bases, the J end lost 4 bases, and 18 bases lay between the germline ends. The CDR3 consists of 14 residues. CDR3 DNA sequence: TGTGCCAGCGGCCCTTGGCAGGGGAGTTACGAGCAGTACTTC. Translating it yields CASGPWQGSYEQYF.

This chain connects TRBV5-1 to TRBJ2-7, with 7 bases lining up with TRBD2. The germline gives CDR1 SGHRS, CDR2 YFSETQ. The CDR3 spans 16 residues. With V trimmed by 0 bases and J by 2 bases, 8 bases remained unmatched. CDR3 region: CASSLEASGTAYEQYF. The CDR3 coding sequence is TGCGCCAGCAGCTTGGAGGCCAGCGGGACTGCCTACGAGCAGTACTTC. The entire variable domain, with the rest obtained from reference TRBV5-1 and TRBJ2-7, is as follows: KAGVTQTPRYLIKTRGQQVTLSCSPISGHRSVSWYQQTPGQGLQFLFEYFSETQRNKGNFPGRFSGRQFSNSRSEMNVSTLELGDSALYLCASSLEASGTAYEQYFGPGTRLTVT.

The rearrangement uses TRBV10-3 and TRBJ2-1, with TRBD1 as a possible D gene (5 bases). From germline, CDR1 is ENHRY and CDR2 SYGVKD. The length of the CDR3 is 15 residues. V shed 8 bases and J shed 1 base, with 15 bases lying between them. CDR3 DNA: TGTGCCATCGGGGCCCACGGTGGATCCTACAATGAGCAGTTCTTC. Translation: CAIGAHGGSYNEQFF.

The table lists this clonotype with a few counts. The chain joins TRBV29-1 to TRBJ1-3; D remains ambiguous. Looked up from germline, CDR1 is SQVTM and CDR2 is ANQGSEA. This CDR3 comprises 11 residues. The V end lost 4 bases, the J end lost 7 bases, and 8 bases lay between the germline ends. CDR3 nucleotide sequence: TGCAGCGTTGGAGGGCACAACACCATATATTTT. Protein: CSVGGHNTIYF.

The V call is TRBV7-9, the J call TRBJ2-5, with D possibly being TRBD2 (5 bases). CDR3 size: 16 residues. CDR1 and CDR2 from the germline V gene are SEHNR and FQNEAQ (reference sequence). Trimming pared 1 base from V and 1 base from J, leaving 13 bases between. Here the CDR3 reads CASSLVGGWGQETQYF. CDR3 coding DNA: TGTGCCAGCAGCTTAGTAGGCGGGTGGGGCCAAGAGACCCAGTACTTC.

The table lists this clonotype with many counts. This chain uses TRBV6-5 with TRBJ2-5; a possible D gene is TRBD2 (5 bases). CDR1 is MNHEY and CDR2 is SVGAGI in the germline V gene. The CDR3 spans 13 residues. V lost 3 bases, J lost 7 bases, and 12 bases lay in between. CDR3 nucleotide sequence: TGTGCCAGCAGTTATACCAACCGGGGGACCCAGTACTTC. Protein: CASSYTNRGTQYF.

This clonotype was counted a few times. The CDR3, as DNA: TGTGCCAGCAGCTTAGTCGGGGCTGGTACGCAGTATTTT. It encodes CASSLVGAGTQYF. The rearrangement joins TRBV7-9 to TRBJ2-3; TRBD1 or TRBD2 may be the D gene (5 bases each). Per the germline V gene, CDR1 is SEHNR and CDR2 is FQNEAQ (reference sequence). The CDR3 spans 13 residues. V dropped 1 base and J dropped 8 bases, with 10 bases sitting between them.

The table lists this clonotype with many counts. The rearrangement uses TRBV5-1 and TRBJ1-6; perhaps TRBD1 as D (5 bases). Per the germline V gene, CDR1 is SGHRS and CDR2 is YFSETQ. The V and J ends lost 3 bases and 0 bases respectively, with 10 bases between them. The CDR3 totals 16 residues. The DNA of the CDR3 is TGCGCCAGCAGCTGGGACGGCAGCTCCTATAATTCACCCCTCCACTTT. It yields the protein CASSWDGSSYNSPLHF.

This clonotype was seen many times. The chain couples TRBV5-5 to TRBJ2-1; unclear D gene. This CDR3 has 12 residues. V lost 4 bases and J 8 bases, leaving 10 bases between the germline ends. Germline V CDR1 and CDR2: SGHKS, YYEKEE (reference sequence). The CDR3 nucleotides read TGTGCCAGCAGCGGCTTGAAAGATGAGCAGTTCTTC. Translation gives CASSGLKDEQFF.

In its sample, this clonotype was seen many times. CDR3 sequence (DNA): TGCAGTGCTAGAGCAGAGCGGGGACTAAGCTACAATGAGCAGTTCTTC. Translating it yields CSARAERGLSYNEQFF. This chain joins TRBV20-1 and TRBJ2-1; 7 bases match TRBD2. The ends lost 1 base at V and 3 bases at J; junction bases unmatched: 9. CDR1 and CDR2 from the germline V gene are DFQATT and SNEGSKA (reference sequence). The CDR3 totals 16 residues.

This clonotype has a count of ten or more. The V call is TRBV6-1, the J call TRBJ1-3, with D unclear. Germline CDR1 MNHNS, CDR2 SASEGT. V gave up 6 bases and J gave up 0 bases, with 12 bases separating them. The CDR3 runs 15 residues. The CDR3 nucleotides read TGTGCCAGCAGGCCTTCTGGTATCTCTGGAAACACCATATATTTT. It translates to CASRPSGISGNTIYF.

This clonotype was observed many times. The chain has TRBV12-3 or TRBV12-4 and TRBJ1-5, with D hard to call. Trimming removed 5 bases from V and 0 bases from J, with 11 bases in between. The CDR3 runs 15 residues. CDR3 protein: CASSAVQSSNQPQHF. In DNA form, the CDR3 reads TGTGCCAGCAGTGCCGTCCAGAGTAGCAATCAGCCCCAGCATTTT.

This clonotype was observed at least ten times. The chain recombines TRBV7-8 with TRBJ2-1; 8 positions agree with TRBD2. V was clipped by 5 bases and J by 6 bases; unmatched bases: 9. The length of the CDR3 is 15 residues. In germline, CDR1 is SGHVS, CDR2 FQNEAQ. The CDR3 region has the DNA TGTGCCAGCAGCCTAACTAGCGGTCTAATCAATGAGCAGTTCTTC. Protein sequence: CASSLTSGLINEQFF.

This clonotype has a count of ten or more. V is TRBV5-1 and J is TRBJ2-2; the D gene could be TRBD1 or TRBD2 (5 bases each). The germline V gene encodes CDR1 SGHRS and CDR2 YFSETQ. Trimming took off 2 bases at V and 0 bases at J, with 11 bases between the two ends. CDR3 length: 16 amino acids. The CDR3 DNA reads as TGCGCCAGCAGCTTTACGGGACGGACGAACACCGGGGAGCTGTTTTTT. It encodes CASSFTGRTNTGELFF.

The chain combines TRBV10-3 with TRBJ2-5; D possibly uses TRBD1 or TRBD2 (5 bases each). The germline gives CDR1 ENHRY, CDR2 SYGVKD. This CDR3 contains 14 residues. V was pared by 3 bases and J by 5 bases, with 13 bases between. DNA of the CDR3: TGTGCCATCAGTGAATCGAGGGGAGTTGAGACCCAGTACTTC. Translation gives CAISESRGVETQYF.

This clonotype was counted only a few times. The rearrangement uses TRBV27 and TRBJ2-7; D is perhaps TRBD1 (6 bases). Germline V CDR1 and CDR2: MNHEY, SMNVEV (reference sequence). The CDR3 length is 15 residues. Trimming took off 6 bases at V and 2 bases at J, with 17 bases between the two ends. The DNA for the CDR3 is TGTGCCAGCAGCCCAACGGTGGGGACAACCTACGAGCAGTACTTC. This encodes CASSPTVGTTYEQYF.

This clonotype has at least ten counts. The chain couples TRBV29-1 to TRBJ2-1; 8 bases line up with TRBD1. The CDR3 runs 15 residues. The V gene's germline CDR1 is SQVTM and CDR2 ANQGSEA. V lost 1 base to trimming and J lost 8 bases; unmatched junction nucleotides: 10. For the CDR3, the DNA is TGCAGCGTTGAAGGTTGGGGGACGACAGGGGATGAGCAGTTCTTC. This sequence encodes CSVEGWGTTGDEQFF.

In its sample, this clonotype was seen a few times. The chain is built from TRBV7-2 and TRBJ2-4, with a possible D match to TRBD2 (5 bases). The V and J ends lost 0 bases and 2 bases respectively, with 8 bases between them. The CDR3 is 15 amino acids. CDR1 is SGHTA, CDR2 FQGNSA, per germline. CDR3 nucleotides: TGTGCCAGCAGCTTAGCGCGGGCAACCAAAAACATTCAGTACTTC. Translated: CASSLARATKNIQYF.